This T cell receptor beta chain was observed in a study of regulatory T cells in long-lasting Graves disease. Overall study: It was over 5 years of antithyroid drugs, with positive TSH receptor antibodies, that meant persistent Graves' disease.

Germline CDR1 reads MNHEY; CDR2 reads SMNVEV (reference sequence). The V and J ends lost 10 bases and 7 bases, in that order; junction bases with no gene match: 10. This CDR3 has 14 amino acids. The time point is: persistent/refractory GD, antithyroid drugs over 5 years with positive TRAb. Scientists built the TCR library using RNA that was extracted from PBMCs. Relying on iRepertoire HTBI primers and Arm-PCR of CDR3 regions, the team built TCR beta libraries. TCRdb itself ran the multiplex PCR reads through MiXCR, one entry per CDR3 protein. The sample includes approximately 690,000 distinct CDR3 sequences, 25% to 30% of them seen just once.

The sample in question was peripheral blood mononuclear cells (PBMCs), obtained when the disease was refractory, from a patient treated with antithyroid drugs. The chain employs TRBV27 and TRBJ1-6; 7 bases fit TRBD1. This TCR came from a female donor with Graves disease. The CDR3, as DNA: TGTGCCACTAGAGACAGGGAACTAAATTCACCCCTCCACTTT. Protein: CATRDRELNSPLHF.